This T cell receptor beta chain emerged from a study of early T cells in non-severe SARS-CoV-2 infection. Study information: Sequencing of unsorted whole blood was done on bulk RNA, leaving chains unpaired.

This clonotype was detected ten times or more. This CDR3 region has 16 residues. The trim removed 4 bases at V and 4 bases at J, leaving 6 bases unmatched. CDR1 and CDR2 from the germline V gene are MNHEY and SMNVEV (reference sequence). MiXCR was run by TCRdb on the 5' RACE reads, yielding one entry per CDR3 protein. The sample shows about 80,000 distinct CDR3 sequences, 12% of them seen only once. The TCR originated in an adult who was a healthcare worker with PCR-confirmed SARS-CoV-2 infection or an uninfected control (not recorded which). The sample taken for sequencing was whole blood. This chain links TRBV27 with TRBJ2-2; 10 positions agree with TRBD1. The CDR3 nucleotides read TGTGCCAGCAGTTCACGGGACAGGGGCTTCACCGGGGAGCTGTTTTTT. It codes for CASSSRDRGFTGELFF.